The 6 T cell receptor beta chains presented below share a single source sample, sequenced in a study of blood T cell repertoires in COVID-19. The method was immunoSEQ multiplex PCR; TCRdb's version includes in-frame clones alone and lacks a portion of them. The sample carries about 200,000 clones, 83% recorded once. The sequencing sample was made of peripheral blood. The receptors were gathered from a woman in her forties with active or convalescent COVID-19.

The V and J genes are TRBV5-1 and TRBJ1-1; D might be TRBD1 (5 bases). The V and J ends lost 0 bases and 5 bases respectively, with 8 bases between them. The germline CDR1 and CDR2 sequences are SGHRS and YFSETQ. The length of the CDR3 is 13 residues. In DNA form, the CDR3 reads TGCGCCAGCAGCTTGGAGGGGATTACTGAAGCTTTCTTT. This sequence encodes CASSLEGITEAFF. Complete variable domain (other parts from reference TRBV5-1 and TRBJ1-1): KAGVTQTPRYLIKTRGQQVTLSCSPISGHRSVSWYQQTPGQGLQFLFEYFSETQRNKGNFPGRFSGRQFSNSRSEMNVSTLELGDSALYLCASSLEGITEAFFGQGTRLTVV.

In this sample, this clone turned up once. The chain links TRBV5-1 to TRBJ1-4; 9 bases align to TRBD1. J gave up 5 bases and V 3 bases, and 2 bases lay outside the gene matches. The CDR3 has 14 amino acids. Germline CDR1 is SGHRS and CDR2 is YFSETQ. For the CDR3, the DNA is TGCGCCAGCAGCTCTGGGACAGGGAATGAAAAACTGTTTTTT. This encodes CASSSGTGNEKLFF. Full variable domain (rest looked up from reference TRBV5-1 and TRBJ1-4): KAGVTQTPRYLIKTRGQQVTLSCSPISGHRSVSWYQQTPGQGLQFLFEYFSETQRNKGNFPGRFSGRQFSNSRSEMNVSTLELGDSALYLCASSSGTGNEKLFFGSGTQLSVL.

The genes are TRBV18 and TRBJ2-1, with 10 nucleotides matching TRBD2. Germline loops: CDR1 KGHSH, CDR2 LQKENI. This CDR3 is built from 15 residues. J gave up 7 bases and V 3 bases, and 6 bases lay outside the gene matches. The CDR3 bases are TGTGCCAGCTCACCCGAAACGGGACTAGCGAATGAGCAGTTCTTC. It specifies CASSPETGLANEQFF.

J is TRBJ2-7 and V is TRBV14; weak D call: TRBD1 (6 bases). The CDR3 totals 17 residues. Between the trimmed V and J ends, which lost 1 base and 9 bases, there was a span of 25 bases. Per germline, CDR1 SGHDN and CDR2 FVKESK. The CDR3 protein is CASSQGPFGGHYESQYF. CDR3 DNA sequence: TGTGCCAGCAGCCAAGGTCCTTTTGGGGGCCACTACGAGTCGCAGTACTTC.

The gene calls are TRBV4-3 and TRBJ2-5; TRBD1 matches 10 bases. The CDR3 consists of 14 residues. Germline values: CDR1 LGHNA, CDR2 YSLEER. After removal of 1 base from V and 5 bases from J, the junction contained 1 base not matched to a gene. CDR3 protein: CASSQGTGGETQYF. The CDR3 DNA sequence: TGCGCCAGCAGCCAAGGGACAGGGGGGGAGACCCAGTACTTC.

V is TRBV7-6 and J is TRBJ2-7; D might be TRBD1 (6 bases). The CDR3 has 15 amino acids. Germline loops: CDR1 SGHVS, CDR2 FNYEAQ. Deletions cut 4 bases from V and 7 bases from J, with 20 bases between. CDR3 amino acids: CASSSWTATLGEQYF. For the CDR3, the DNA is TGTGCCAGCAGCTCATGGACAGCTACCTTAGGGGAGCAGTACTTC.